Below are 6 T cell receptor beta chains sequenced from a single sample in a study of T cells after yellow fever vaccination. Using its own MiXCR run on the 5' RACE reads, TCRdb lists one record per CDR3 protein. The sample shows about 130,000 distinct CDR3 sequences, 6% to 8% of them seen only once. The material was CD4+ T cells sorted from PBMCs, obtained 10 to 11 days after the first yellow fever vaccination. These receptors were obtained from a man aged 18-30 years who received the YFV17D yellow fever vaccine.

The V gene is TRBV18, the J gene TRBJ2-7; 10 positions agree with TRBD1. The junction had 6 bases not matched to a gene; V was cut back by 2 bases and J by 5 bases. Germline CDR1 and CDR2: KGHSH and LQKENI. CDR3 length: 15 residues. CDR3 DNA: TGTGCCAGCTCACCAAGGGACAGGGGAACCCACGAGCAGTACTTC. Its protein product is CASSPRDRGTHEQYF. Complete variable domain (other parts from reference TRBV18 and TRBJ2-7): NAGVMQNPRHLVRRRGQEARLRCSPMKGHSHVYWYRQLPEEGLKFMVYLQKENIIDESGMPKERFSAEFPKEGPSILRIQQVVRGDSAAYFCASSPRDRGTHEQYFGPGTRLTVT.

This clonotype has at least ten counts. The chain's CDR3 is CASSFDRGTEAFF. Here the CDR3 DNA reads TGTGCCAGCAGCTTCGACAGGGGGACTGAAGCTTTCTTT. The chain employs TRBV11-2 and TRBJ1-1, with 9 positions matching TRBD1. The CDR3 runs 13 residues. Germline V CDR1 and CDR2: SGHAT, FQNNGV. The V gene end was trimmed by 3 bases and the J gene end by 5 bases; junction bases not matched to a gene: 1. Variable domain in full (rest from reference TRBV11-2 and TRBJ1-1): EAGVAQSPRYKIIEKRQSVAFWCNPISGHATLYWYQQILGQGPKLLIQFQNNGVVDDSQLPKDRFSAERLKGVDSTLKIQPAKLEDSAVYLCASSFDRGTEAFFGQGTRLTVV.

Remarks on this clonotype: Just one base apart from a much larger clone, this may be a read error. J is TRBJ1-5 and V is TRBV5-5; 7 nucleotides line up with TRBD1. Germline-derived CDR1 and CDR2 are SGHKS and YYEKEE (reference sequence). CDR3 length equals 14 residues. CDR3 residues: CVSSLKGARQPQHF. DNA for the CDR3: TGTGTCAGCAGCTTGAAGGGGGCACGTCAGCCCCAGCATTTT. Variable domain in full (rest from reference TRBV5-5 and TRBJ1-5): DAGVTQSPTHLIKTRGQQVTLRCSPISGHKSVSWYQQVLGQGPQFIFQYYEKEERGRGNFPDRFSARQFPNYSSELNVNALLLGDSALYLCVSSLKGARQPQHFGDGTRLSIL.

This clonotype was counted many times. V and J are TRBV7-4 and TRBJ2-5; D unclear. Germline V CDR1 and CDR2: SGHVT, SQSDAQ. V lost 10 bases and J 4 bases, leaving 10 bases between the germline ends. The CDR3 contains 11 residues. Here the CDR3 DNA reads TGTGCCAACCCTGGGATAGAGACCCAGTACTTC. Amino acids: CANPGIETQYF.

This clonotype was seen repeatedly, ten times or more. The J gene is TRBJ2-3, the V gene TRBV5-1; a weak D match, TRBD1 (6 bases). V lost 0 bases and J 4 bases, leaving 12 bases between the germline ends. The CDR3 has 15 amino acids. Germline V lookup: CDR1 SGHRS, CDR2 YFSETQ. CDR3 in DNA: TGCGCCAGCAGCTTGGTATTATGGGGGCCAGATACGCAGTATTTT. Its protein is CASSLVLWGPDTQYF.

This clonotype came up many times. The rearrangement uses TRBV12-3 or TRBV12-4 and TRBJ2-7; 8 bases are shared with TRBD1. This CDR3 region has 15 residues. The V and J ends lost 6 bases and 3 bases, in that order; junction bases with no gene match: 10. CDR3 in DNA: TGTGCCAGCAGGTCTTCCGGGACAGGAGTCTACGAGCAGTACTTC. Encoded protein: CASRSSGTGVYEQYF.